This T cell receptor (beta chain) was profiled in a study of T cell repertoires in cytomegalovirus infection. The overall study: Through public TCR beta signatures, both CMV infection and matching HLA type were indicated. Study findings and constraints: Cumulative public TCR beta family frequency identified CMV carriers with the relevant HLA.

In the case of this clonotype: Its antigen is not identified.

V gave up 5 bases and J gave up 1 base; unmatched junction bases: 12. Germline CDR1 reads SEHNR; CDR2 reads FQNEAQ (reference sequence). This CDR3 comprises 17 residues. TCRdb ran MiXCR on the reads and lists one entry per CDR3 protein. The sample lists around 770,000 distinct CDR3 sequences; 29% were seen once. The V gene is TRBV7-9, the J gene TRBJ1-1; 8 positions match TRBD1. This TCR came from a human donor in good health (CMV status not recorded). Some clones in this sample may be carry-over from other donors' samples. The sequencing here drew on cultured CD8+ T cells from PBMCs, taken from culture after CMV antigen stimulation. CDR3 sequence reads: CASSTQGAPVRNTEAFF. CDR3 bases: TGTGCCAGCAGCACGCAGGGGGCCCCGGTCAGGAACACTGAAGCTTTCTTT.